The source of this TCR beta chain is a study of PD-L1 blockade in urothelial cancer. V lost 1 base, J lost 4 bases, and 8 bases lay in between. The CDR3 runs to 13 residues. Per germline, CDR1 GTSNPN and CDR2 SVGIG (reference sequence). Some clones are missing from TCRdb's copy, which holds only in-frame ones; the method was immunoSEQ multiplex PCR. The sample has 35,000 to 40,000 clones; about 88% are singletons. Time point of the sample: peripheral blood 6 weeks after treatment start. This clone appeared a few times. The V and J genes are TRBV30 and TRBJ1-5; no clear D. The sequences come from PBMCs, collected around atezolizumab (anti-PD-L1) treatment. The sequence was collected from a man in his 60s with urothelial cancer. The CDR3 protein is CAWSGGDNQPQHF. CDR3 nucleotides: TGTGCCTGGAGTGGCGGAGATAATCAGCCCCAGCATTTT.